This TCR beta chain appears in the sequencing data of a study of cytomegalovirus exposure and HLA in healthy donors. Across the whole study: Genotyping showed around 80% of 398 donors falling in the Caucasian-associated ancestry cluster.

The PCR contained 60 Vbeta and 13 Jbeta primers. The protocol was immunoSEQ multiplex PCR, while the TCRdb copy is restricted to in-frame clones and leaves out a portion. This sample yields over 100,000 clones, of which 55% to 65% are seen a single time; 8% to 10% belongs to the top ten. To note about this clone: The antigen is undetermined.

Study conclusions and caveats: According to the study, around 180 TCR beta chains were cytomegalovirus-associated. V- and J-gene trimming in TCR beta was tied to a missense DCLRE1C variant by an analysis performed later.

CDR1 and CDR2 (germline): LNHDA, SQIVND (reference sequence). J gave up 7 bases and V 3 bases, and 7 bases lay outside the gene matches. CDR3 length: 14 residues. This TCR came from a man aged 35-49 years in good health and CMV-seropositive. The chain uses TRBV19 and TRBJ2-5, with 8 bases lining up with TRBD1. The source material was PBMCs. This chain's CDR3 is CASSIAGGARTQYF. DNA of the CDR3: TGTGCCAGTAGTATTGCAGGGGGCGCGAGGACCCAGTACTTC.